These 28 T cell receptor beta chains share one sample of origin, sequenced in a study of immune heterogeneity within non-small cell lung tumors. Multiplex PCR (32 V and 13 J primers) was used to amplify the TCR beta CDR3. TCRdb independently ran MiXCR on the multiplex PCR reads; one entry per CDR3 protein. The table has around 9,700 distinct CDR3 sequences, 15% to 25% seen once; the top ten hold roughly 3.8%. Template came from bulk tumor genomic DNA, at 600 ng per sample. During surgery, each primary tumor gave multiple biopsies spaced as far apart as possible. Curative operations were performed on patients who had untreated, newly diagnosed non-small cell lung cancer. Material: lung tumor tissue. These receptors were taken from a man between 60 and 70 years old with non-small cell lung cancer.

By frequency in the sample, this clonotype is medium-sized. The V call is TRBV6-1, the J call TRBJ1-6; no clear D. The germline V and J ends were trimmed by 6 bases and 1 base, with 13 bases remaining between them. Germline loops: CDR1 MNHNS, CDR2 SASEGT. There are 16 residues in the CDR3. Written as DNA, the CDR3 is TGTGCCAGCAGGCCGGCTTTTGGTTCCTATAATTCACCCCTCCACTTT. It encodes CASRPAFGSYNSPLHF.

This clonotype ranks as medium-sized. The J gene is TRBJ1-4, the V gene TRBV12-3 or TRBV12-4; D possibly corresponds to TRBD1 (5 bases). With 3 bases removed from V and 7 bases from J, the gap between germline ends came to 12 bases. CDR3 length: 14 amino acids. This CDR3 reads CASSFVGAGEKLFF. CDR3 coding DNA: TGTGCCAGCAGTTTTGTAGGGGCGGGTGAAAAACTGTTTTTT.

By sample share, this clonotype is medium-sized. The chain joins TRBV6-1 to TRBJ1-2, with TRBD1 as a possible D gene (6 bases). Germline V gene lookup returns CDR1 MNHNS and CDR2 SASEGT. Trimming took off 6 bases at V and 4 bases at J, with 24 bases between the two ends. This CDR3 contains 17 residues. The CDR3 nucleotides are TGTGCCAGCAGCTACATCGGGGGGCAATATATTAGCTATGGCTACACCTTC. Translating gives CASSYIGGQYISYGYTF.

This clonotype was counted at least ten times. The CDR3 DNA is TGTGCCAGCAGCCCGTGGACCGGGGAGCTGTTTTTT. As protein: CASSPWTGELFF. This chain connects TRBV3-1 to TRBJ2-2; D is unclear. The V and J ends lost 4 bases and 5 bases respectively, with 5 bases between them. The CDR3 spans 12 residues. CDR1 LGHDT and CDR2 YNNKEL come from the germline V gene (reference sequence).

The chain joins TRBV7-2 to TRBJ2-5, with TRBD1 identical over 11 bases. The CDR3 has 16 residues. Germline V lookup: CDR1 SGHTA, CDR2 FQGNSA. V dropped 5 bases and J dropped 0; count of bases not matched to a gene: 5. Written as DNA, the CDR3 is TGTGCCAGCAGCGGATTGGGACAGGGGGACCAAGAGACCCAGTACTTC. Translated, it gives CASSGLGQGDQETQYF.

The rearrangement links TRBV3-1 to TRBJ1-2; D is undetermined. CDR3 length: 16 residues. Trimming shortened V by 4 bases and J by 10 bases, and 25 bases separated the two germline ends. In germline, CDR1 is LGHDT, CDR2 YNNKEL (reference sequence). CDR3 in DNA: TGTGCCAGCAGCCCGTGGGAGGGCATGGGGTCGGTTGACTACACCTTC. Encoded protein: CASSPWEGMGSVDYTF. Using reference TRBV3-1 and TRBJ1-2 for the parts outside the CDR3, the full variable domain is DTAVSQTPKYLVTQMGNDKSIKCEQNLGHDTMYWYKQDSKKFLKIMFSYNNKELIINETVPNRFSPKSPDKAHLNLHINSLELGDSAVYFCASSPWEGMGSVDYTFGSGTRLTVV.

By share, this clonotype counts as medium-sized (0.01 to 0.1%). The gene calls are TRBV15 and TRBJ2-7, with TRBD2 matching 8 bases. Trimming removed 6 bases from V and 0 bases from J; junction bases left unmatched: 4. Germline loops: CDR1 LNHNV, CDR2 YYDKDF (reference sequence). The CDR3 totals 14 residues. The CDR3: CATSGGRSSYEQYF. The CDR3 DNA follows: TGTGCCACCAGTGGCGGGAGGTCCTCCTACGAGCAGTACTTC.

This sequence joins TRBV19 and TRBJ2-6, with TRBD1 matching over 10 bases. The germline CDR1 and CDR2 sequences are LNHDA and SQIVND (reference sequence). The V segment lost 1 base and the J segment 0 bases; nucleotides outside the gene matches: 18. This CDR3 contains 23 residues. The CDR3 is CASSIGPDSPDRGHHSGANVLTF. As DNA, the CDR3 is TGTGCCAGTAGTATAGGCCCCGATTCCCCCGACAGGGGGCACCACTCTGGGGCCAACGTCCTGACTTTC.

By share, this clonotype counts as medium-sized (0.01 to 0.1%). The chain is built from TRBV11-3 and TRBJ2-7, with D possibly being TRBD1 (5 bases). The CDR3 runs to 13 residues. In germline, CDR1 is SGHNT, CDR2 YENEEA. V lost 3 bases and J lost 4, with 10 bases in between. In DNA form, the CDR3 reads TGTGCCAGCAGCTTCCTGACAGATTACGAGCAGTACTTC. This encodes CASSFLTDYEQYF.

By its share, this clonotype is medium-sized. The J gene is TRBJ2-4, the V gene TRBV20-1, with D unresolved. Germline CDR1 and CDR2: DFQATT and SNEGSKA (reference sequence). CDR3 length equals 11 residues. Trimming took 1 base from V and 15 from J, leaving 13 bases between them. In DNA, the CDR3 is TGCAGTGCTAGAGGCCCCACAACAACGTACTTC. This gives the protein CSARGPTTTYF.

V usage is TRBV10-3 and J usage is TRBJ2-5, with 9 bases fitting TRBD2. This CDR3 spans 14 amino acids. J lost 4 bases, V lost 0 bases, and 0 bases had no gene match. Germline assignment: CDR1 ENHRY and CDR2 SYGVKD. In nucleotides, the CDR3 is TGTGCCATCAGTGAGTCTAGCGGGAGAGAGACCCAGTACTTC. It codes for CAISESSGRETQYF.

The chain is built from TRBV14 and TRBJ1-2; D is unresolved. Germline CDR1 SGHDN, CDR2 FVKESK. This CDR3 spans 13 amino acids. V dropped 0 bases and J dropped 4 bases, with 6 bases sitting between them. The CDR3 nucleotides read TGTGCCAGCAGCCAAGATCTTTCCTATGGCTACACCTTC. Its protein product is CASSQDLSYGYTF.

This clonotype is termed medium-sized. The rearrangement joins TRBV27 to TRBJ1-1; TRBD1 matches at 7 bases. V shed 5 bases and J 0 bases; nucleotides not matched to a gene: 9. This CDR3 comprises 16 residues. The V gene's germline CDR1 is MNHEY and CDR2 SMNVEV (reference sequence). The CDR3 protein is CASSPLLTGMNTEAFF. CDR3 DNA: TGTGCCAGCAGTCCCCTGTTGACAGGGATGAACACTGAAGCTTTCTTT.

As regards this clonotype: This could be a read error, since a much larger clone is one nucleotide away. The chain recombines TRBV4-2 with TRBJ1-4; possible D gene TRBD1, 5 bases. This CDR3 contains 16 residues. CDR1 and CDR2 (germline): LGHNA, YNFKEQ. The DNA of the CDR3 is TGTGCCAGCAGCCACGGGGACGCCCCGTCTAATGCAAAACTGTTTTTT. This translates into CASSHGDAPSNAKLFF.

This clonotype was observed a few times. The V call is TRBV6-1, the J call TRBJ2-3, with 10 positions matching TRBD2. Germline lookup yields CDR1 MNHNS and CDR2 SASEGT. Germline trimming cut 0 bases from V and 10 bases from J; bases unmatched to any gene: 4. This CDR3 is built from 14 residues. The chain's CDR3 is CASSEASGRTAQYF. CDR3 bases: TGTGCCAGCAGTGAAGCTAGCGGGAGGACGGCGCAGTATTTT.

This clonotype came up many times. For the CDR3, the DNA is TGTGCCTGGAGTGTACGGGGACTAGCGGGGCCCTACGAGCAGTACTTC. It is translated as CAWSVRGLAGPYEQYF. The rearrangement links TRBV30 to TRBJ2-7; 13 nucleotides align to TRBD2. Germline V gene data show CDR1 as GTSNPN and CDR2 as SVGIG (reference sequence). The CDR3 spans 16 residues. Unmatched junction bases numbered 4, after V lost 0 bases and J lost 2 bases.

This clonotype was observed a few times. The chain has TRBV3-1 and TRBJ2-1; 9 nucleotides agree with TRBD2. The CDR3 has 16 amino acids. V dropped 5 bases and J dropped 2; count of bases not matched to a gene: 7. Looked up from germline, CDR1 is LGHDT and CDR2 is YNNKEL (reference sequence). In DNA, the CDR3 is TGTGCCAGCAGCTTTAATTTAGCGGGGGCCTACAATGAGCAGTTCTTC. Its protein product is CASSFNLAGAYNEQFF.

The chain links TRBV3-1 to TRBJ2-5, with TRBD2 identical over 7 bases. The CDR3 totals 16 residues. CDR1 is LGHDT, CDR2 YNNKEL, per germline (reference sequence). Trimming cost V 4 bases and J 2 bases; bases outside gene matches: 10. Here the CDR3 reads CASSPRARTSQETQYF. The CDR3 DNA is TGTGCCAGCAGCCCTAGGGCGAGGACTAGTCAAGAGACCCAGTACTTC.

In this sample, this clonotype turned up a few times. The rearrangement joins TRBV11-2 to TRBJ1-1; 7 nucleotides match TRBD1. V lost 5 bases, J lost 1 base, and 1 base stayed unmatched. CDR1 is SGHAT and CDR2 is FQNNGV in the germline V gene. The CDR3 runs 13 residues. The CDR3 loop is CASSQGGNTEAFF. CDR3 sequence (DNA): TGTGCCAGCAGCCAGGGGGGGAACACTGAAGCTTTCTTT.

Judged by abundance, this clonotype is large (0.1 to 1%). The chain has TRBV12-3 or TRBV12-4 and TRBJ1-2, with D tentatively TRBD1 (5 bases). The CDR3 sequence is 15 residues long. Between the trimmed V and J ends, which lost 0 bases and 8 bases, there was a span of 16 bases. This CDR3 reads CASSLALSQGGGYTF. The CDR3 nucleotides read TGTGCCAGCAGTTTAGCGCTAAGCCAGGGAGGAGGCTACACCTTC.

This clonotype appeared many times. The gene calls are TRBV7-9 and TRBJ1-5; no definite D call. The germline V gene has CDR1 SEHNR and CDR2 FQNEAQ (reference sequence). The CDR3 loop spans 15 amino acids. V was shortened by 1 base and J by 7 bases, with 14 bases between the two germline ends. In nucleotides, the CDR3 is TGTGCCAGCAGCTTAGGACGGGAAGGGTACCAGCCCCAGCATTTT. Amino acids: CASSLGREGYQPQHF.

This clonotype qualifies as medium-sized. The chain combines TRBV5-1 with TRBJ2-7; 10 bases map to TRBD2. Germline loops: CDR1 SGHRS, CDR2 YFSETQ. Germline trimming cut 4 bases from V and 4 bases from J; bases unmatched to any gene: 14. The CDR3 sequence is 17 residues long. DNA for the CDR3: TGCGCCAGCAGCGTTGGTCACACCGGGACTAGCGTATACGAGCAGTACTTC. Its protein is CASSVGHTGTSVYEQYF.

This clonotype occurred many times. The chain recombines TRBV20-1 with TRBJ2-7; 10 bases are a match to TRBD2. Trimming removed 0 bases from V and 7 bases from J; junction bases left unmatched: 12. This CDR3 is 16 amino acids long. Germline-derived CDR1 and CDR2 are DFQATT and SNEGSKA (reference sequence). The CDR3 DNA follows: TGCAGTGCTAGAGATTATTCCAGCGGGAGGGCCGAGGAGCAGTACTTC. Protein product: CSARDYSSGRAEEQYF.

CDR3 amino acids: CASSDGYSGANVLTF. The CDR3 nucleotides read TGTGCCAGCAGCGACGGTTACTCTGGGGCCAACGTCCTGACTTTC. V usage is TRBV7-9 and J usage is TRBJ2-6, with D hard to call. CDR1 and CDR2 (germline): SEHNR, FQNEAQ (reference sequence). This CDR3 is built from 15 residues. Trimming took off 5 bases at V and 0 bases at J, with 8 bases between the two ends.

The chain employs TRBV5-1 and TRBJ2-3, with a possible D match to TRBD2 (5 bases). Germline V lookup: CDR1 SGHRS, CDR2 YFSETQ. The V end was cut by 0 bases, the J end by 4 bases, with 12 bases between. This CDR3 contains 15 residues. CDR3 loop: CASSLGEFSADTQYF. CDR3 sequence (DNA): TGCGCCAGCAGCTTGGGGGAGTTTAGCGCAGATACGCAGTATTTT. Together with reference TRBV5-1 and TRBJ2-3, the CDR3 gives the full variable domain: KAGVTQTPRYLIKTRGQQVTLSCSPISGHRSVSWYQQTPGQGLQFLFEYFSETQRNKGNFPGRFSGRQFSNSRSEMNVSTLELGDSALYLCASSLGEFSADTQYFGPGTRLTVL.

V gene TRBV7-8 combines with J gene TRBJ1-1; the D is unclear. Per germline, CDR1 SGHVS and CDR2 FQNEAQ. The CDR3 runs 13 residues. V lost 6 bases and J 0 bases, leaving 8 bases between the germline ends. CDR3 amino acids: CASSASMNTEAFF. The CDR3 DNA reads as TGTGCCAGCAGTGCTTCAATGAACACTGAAGCTTTCTTT.

The genes are TRBV6-2 or TRBV6-3 and TRBJ2-7, with D possibly being TRBD1 or TRBD2 (5 bases each). The germline gives CDR1 MNHEY, CDR2 SVGEGT. V was pared by 2 bases and J by 1 base, with 12 bases between. CDR3 length equals 15 residues. The CDR3 sequence is CASSYGTGISYEQYF. The CDR3 DNA follows: TGTGCCAGCAGTTACGGGACCGGCATTTCCTACGAGCAGTACTTC.

Turning to this clonotype: The germline gene is not matched at one end of the junction; a read error may be the cause. The gene calls are TRBV6-2 or TRBV6-3 and TRBJ1-4, with D maybe TRBD1 (5 bases). This CDR3 has 15 amino acids. The germline V gene encodes CDR1 MNHEY and CDR2 SVGEGT. The CDR3 protein is CASSYTSGTNEKLLF. The CDR3 DNA is TGTGCCAGCAGTTACACGAGCGGGACTAATGAAAAACTGCTTTTT.